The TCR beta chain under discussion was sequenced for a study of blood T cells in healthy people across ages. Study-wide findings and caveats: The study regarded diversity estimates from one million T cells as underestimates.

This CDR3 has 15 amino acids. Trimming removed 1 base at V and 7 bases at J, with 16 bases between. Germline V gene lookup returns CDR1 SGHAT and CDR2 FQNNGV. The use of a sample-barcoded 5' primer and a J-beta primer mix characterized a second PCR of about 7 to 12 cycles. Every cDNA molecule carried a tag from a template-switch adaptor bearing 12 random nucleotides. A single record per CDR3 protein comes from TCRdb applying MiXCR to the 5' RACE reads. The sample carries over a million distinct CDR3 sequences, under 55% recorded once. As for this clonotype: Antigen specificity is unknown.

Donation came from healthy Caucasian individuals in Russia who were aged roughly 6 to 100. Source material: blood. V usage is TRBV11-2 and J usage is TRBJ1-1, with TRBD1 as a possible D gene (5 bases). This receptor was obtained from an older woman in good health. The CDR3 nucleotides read TGTGCCAGCAGCTTAGGGGCCATAACAAGGGGTGAAGCTTTCTTT. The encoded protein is CASSLGAITRGEAFF.